This T cell receptor beta chain originates from a study of T cell responses to AZD1222 COVID-19 vaccine. Study-wide findings and caveats: Baseline testing showed seropositivity in only five to seven AZD1222 recipients. Donors were chiefly white British, with a greater number of females, and clonal diversity was perhaps underestimated.

The table came from immunoSEQ multiplex PCR; TCRdb's copy has only in-frame clones and leaves some out. Among roughly 150,000 clones listed, roughly nine tenths were seen once. Worth noting for this clone: The antigen remains undetermined.

The germline gives CDR1 SNHLY, CDR2 FYNNEI. The CDR3 consists of 16 residues. V shed 7 bases, J shed 8 bases, and the junction held 16 bases outside the gene matches. The source material was peripheral blood, sampled on day 0 of AZD1222 vaccination. This TCR was sampled from an adult in good health. The genes are TRBV2 and TRBJ1-4, with TRBD1 matching over 7 bases. The CDR3 DNA is TGTGCCAGCAAGAGCACCGGCACAGGGGACGAGGAAAAACTGTTTTTT. It codes for CASKSTGTGDEEKLFF.